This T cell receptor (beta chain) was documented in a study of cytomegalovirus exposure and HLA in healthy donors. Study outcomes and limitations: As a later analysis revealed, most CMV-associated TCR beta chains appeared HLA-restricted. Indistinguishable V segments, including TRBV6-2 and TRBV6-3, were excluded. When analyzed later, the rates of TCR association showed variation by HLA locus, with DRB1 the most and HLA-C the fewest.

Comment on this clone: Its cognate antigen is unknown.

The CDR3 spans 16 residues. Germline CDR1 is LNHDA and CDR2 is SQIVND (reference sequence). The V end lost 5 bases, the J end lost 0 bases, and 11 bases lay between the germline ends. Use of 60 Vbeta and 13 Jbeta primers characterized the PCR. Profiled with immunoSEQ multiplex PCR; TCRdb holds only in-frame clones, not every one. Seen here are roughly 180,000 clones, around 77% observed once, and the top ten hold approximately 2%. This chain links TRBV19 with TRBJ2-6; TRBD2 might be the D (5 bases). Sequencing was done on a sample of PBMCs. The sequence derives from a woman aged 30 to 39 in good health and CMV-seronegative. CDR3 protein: CASSPRRASGANVLTF. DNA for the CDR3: TGTGCCAGTAGTCCTAGGCGGGCCTCTGGGGCCAACGTCCTGACTTTC. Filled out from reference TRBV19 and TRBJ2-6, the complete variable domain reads DGGITQSPKYLFRKEGQNVTLSCEQNLNHDAMYWYRQDPGQGLRLIYYSQIVNDFQKGDIAEGYSVSREKKESFPLTVTSAQKNPTAFYLCASSPRRASGANVLTFGAGSRLTVL.